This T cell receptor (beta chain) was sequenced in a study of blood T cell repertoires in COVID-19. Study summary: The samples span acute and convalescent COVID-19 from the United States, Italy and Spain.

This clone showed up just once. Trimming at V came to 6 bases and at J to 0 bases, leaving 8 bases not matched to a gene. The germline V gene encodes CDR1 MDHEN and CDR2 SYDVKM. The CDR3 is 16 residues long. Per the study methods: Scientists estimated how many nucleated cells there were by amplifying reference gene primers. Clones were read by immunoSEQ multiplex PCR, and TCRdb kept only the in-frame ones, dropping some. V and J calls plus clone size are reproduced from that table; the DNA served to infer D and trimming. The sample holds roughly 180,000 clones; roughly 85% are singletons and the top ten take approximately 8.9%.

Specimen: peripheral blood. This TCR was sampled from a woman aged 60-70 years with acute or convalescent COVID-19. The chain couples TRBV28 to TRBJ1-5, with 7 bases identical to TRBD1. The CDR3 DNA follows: TGTGCCAGCAGGAACAGGGGACTTTATAGCAATCAGCCCCAGCATTTT. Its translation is CASRNRGLYSNQPQHF.